These 28 T cell receptor beta chains share one sample of origin, sequenced in a study of cytomegalovirus exposure and HLA in healthy donors (dated by TCRdb to about 2017). Libraries were constructed by the immunoSEQ multiplex PCR assay. For the multiplex PCR, a mixture combining 60 forward primers for TCR Vbeta segments and 13 reverse primers for TCR Jbeta segments was used. In its TCRdb copy, this immuneACCESS table keeps in-frame sequences only and misses some clones. Where compared with another copy, unresolved V genes explain less than half of these, and the others have no known cause. The sample table lists some 120,000 clones, 55% to 75% of them with a count of one. The ten largest clones take up 1.6% of the sample. Sample: PBMCs. These receptors came from a man aged 30 to 39 in good health and CMV-seropositive.

This chain joins TRBV5-1 and TRBJ1-1, with 10 nucleotides matching TRBD1. Trimming removed 4 bases from V and 1 base from J; junction bases left unmatched: 7. Germline V gene data show CDR1 as SGHRS and CDR2 as YFSETQ. This CDR3 comprises 16 residues. The CDR3 here is CASSVGGQGGNTEAFF. The DNA for the CDR3 is TGCGCCAGCAGCGTAGGAGGACAGGGGGGGAACACTGAAGCTTTCTTT.

The chain joins TRBV15 to TRBJ1-1, with 9 bases lining up with TRBD1. With 2 bases clipped from V and 0 bases from J, the junction kept 22 bases outside the gene matches. CDR1 is LNHNV, CDR2 YYDKDF, per germline (reference sequence). This CDR3 has 22 amino acids. The CDR3 sequence: CATSRWALKTGGWRSMNTEAFF. The CDR3 nucleotides are TGTGCCACCAGCAGATGGGCTCTAAAAACAGGGGGCTGGAGAAGTATGAACACTGAAGCTTTCTTT.

CDR3 DNA: TGTGCCAGCAGTTTCGGTAGGACTTCTGCCAACACTGAAGCTTTCTTT. Residues: CASSFGRTSANTEAFF. The chain employs TRBV28 and TRBJ1-1; D remains ambiguous. The CDR3 runs to 16 residues. The germline CDR1 and CDR2 sequences are MDHEN and SYDVKM. The ends were cut back, 3 bases at V and 2 bases at J, with 16 bases in the middle.

This clone came up a few times. The chain couples TRBV6-1 to TRBJ2-5; the D is unclear. The length of the CDR3 is 13 residues. The V and J ends lost 3 bases and 1 base respectively, with 6 bases between them. Looked up from germline, CDR1 is MNHNS and CDR2 is SASEGT. The CDR3 loop reads CASSDSPQETQYF. The CDR3 DNA follows: TGTGCCAGCAGTGACAGTCCCCAAGAGACCCAGTACTTC.

This clone was counted between two and nine times. The chain's CDR3 is CASSEDAGQGGETQYF. The CDR3 region has the DNA TGTGCCAGCAGTGAAGACGCCGGACAGGGGGGAGAGACCCAGTACTTC. V and J are TRBV6-1 and TRBJ2-5; 10 bases agree with TRBD1. The CDR3 covers 16 residues. After removal of 1 base from V and 4 bases from J, the junction contained 6 bases not matched to a gene. Germline CDR1 MNHNS, CDR2 SASEGT.

This rearrangement joins TRBV14 to TRBJ2-7; D perhaps matches TRBD2 (6 bases). The CDR3 runs 13 residues. Germline loops: CDR1 SGHDN, CDR2 FVKESK. V gave up 0 bases and J gave up 4 bases, with 7 bases separating them. For the CDR3, the DNA is TGTGCCAGCAGCCAAGAGGAGGGATACGAGCAGTACTTC. As protein: CASSQEEGYEQYF.

The V gene is TRBV18, the J gene TRBJ2-1; unclear D gene. The CDR3 is made up of 16 amino acids. The germline V gene has CDR1 KGHSH and CDR2 LQKENI. The V end was cut by 3 bases, the J end by 9 bases, with 21 bases between. The DNA for the CDR3 is TGTGCCAGCTCACCGCTGTTTGACCCCGACTTTGCTGAGCAGTTCTTC. Residues: CASSPLFDPDFAEQFF.

The chain employs TRBV18 and TRBJ2-7, with 10 bases matching TRBD2. The CDR3 is 16 amino acids. Germline V CDR1 and CDR2: KGHSH, LQKENI. V gave up 3 bases and J gave up 6 bases; unmatched junction bases: 11. Here the CDR3 DNA reads TGTGCCAGCTCACCCTTCGGGACTAGCGTAATAATCGAGCAGTACTTC. Its protein product is CASSPFGTSVIIEQYF.

The chain employs TRBV10-3 and TRBJ2-1, with 9 nucleotides matching TRBD2. Germline trimming cut 6 bases from V and 9 bases from J; bases unmatched to any gene: 0. This CDR3 comprises 11 residues. Germline V gene lookup returns CDR1 ENHRY and CDR2 SYGVKD. The CDR3 sequence is CAIRTSGEQFF. The CDR3 DNA follows: TGTGCCATCAGGACTAGCGGTGAGCAGTTCTTC.

As regards this clone: Other DNA sequences of this sample code for an identical CDR3. The rearrangement links TRBV6-6 to TRBJ1-2; maybe TRBD1 (6 bases). The CDR3 extends over 15 amino acids. Between the trimmed V and J ends, which lost 0 bases and 3 bases, there was a span of 11 bases. Per the germline V gene, CDR1 is MNHNY and CDR2 is SVGAGI (reference sequence). The CDR3 reads CASSYSRQAYYGYTF. In DNA, the CDR3 is TGTGCCAGCAGTTACTCGAGACAGGCGTACTATGGCTACACCTTC.

V is TRBV7-3 and J is TRBJ1-1; D possibly corresponds to TRBD1 (6 bases). Germline V gene lookup returns CDR1 SGHTA and CDR2 FQGTGA. This CDR3 has 16 amino acids. V lost 6 bases and J lost 8, with 25 bases in between. The DNA of the CDR3 is TGTGCCAGCAGACCACAGGGTGGTGGGCGAATGGACGAAGCTTTCTTT. Translation gives CASRPQGGGRMDEAFF. Variable domain in full (rest from reference TRBV7-3 and TRBJ1-1): GAGVSQTPSNKVTEKGKYVELRCDPISGHTALYWYRQSLGQGPEFLIYFQGTGAADDSGLPNDRFFAVRPEGSVSTLKIQRTERGDSAVYLCASRPQGGGRMDEAFFGQGTRLTVV.

V and J are TRBV27 and TRBJ2-2, with TRBD2 as a possible D gene (5 bases). Deletions cut 2 bases from V and 4 bases from J, with 14 bases between. Germline V CDR1 and CDR2: MNHEY, SMNVEV (reference sequence). The CDR3 spans 16 residues. CDR3 sequence (DNA): TGTGCCAGCAGTTTAGGGCCGGGGTCGGCCACCGGGGAGCTGTTTTTT. It specifies CASSLGPGSATGELFF.

V is TRBV6-6 and J is TRBJ2-7; 9 bases map to TRBD2. V shed 7 bases, J shed 2 bases, and the junction held 9 bases outside the gene matches. The germline gives CDR1 MNHNY, CDR2 SVGAGI (reference sequence). The CDR3 runs to 15 residues. The DNA for the CDR3 is TGTGCCAGCACTCACCCCCTAGCGGGGACCTACGAGCAGTACTTC. It encodes CASTHPLAGTYEQYF.

Only a few counts were recorded for this clone. The chain combines TRBV2 with TRBJ2-5; tentative D call: TRBD2 (6 bases). Trimming cost V 5 bases and J 0 bases, with 10 bases left between them. The CDR3 has 14 residues. The germline CDR1 and CDR2 sequences are SNHLY and FYNNEI. The CDR3 loop reads CASSYPGDQETQYF. DNA for the CDR3: TGTGCCAGCAGTTACCCGGGGGACCAAGAGACCCAGTACTTC.

The chain combines TRBV7-2 with TRBJ2-3; D is possibly TRBD2 (6 bases). CDR3 size: 15 residues. The germline gives CDR1 SGHTA, CDR2 FQGNSA. With 1 base removed from V and 2 bases from J, the gap between germline ends came to 10 bases. In nucleotides, the CDR3 is TGTGCCAGCAGCTTAGTTCCGGGACTCACAGATACGCAGTATTTT. Amino acid sequence: CASSLVPGLTDTQYF.

The chain couples TRBV15 to TRBJ2-1; a possible D gene is TRBD2 (5 bases). There are 13 residues in the CDR3. Germline assignment: CDR1 LNHNV and CDR2 YYDKDF (reference sequence). V dropped 2 bases and J dropped 7 bases, with 9 bases sitting between them. CDR3 region: CATSRPTSNEQFF. The CDR3 DNA reads TGTGCCACCAGCAGACCCACTAGTAATGAGCAGTTCTTC.

V gene TRBV7-2 combines with J gene TRBJ2-3, with 9 bases fitting TRBD2. The J segment lost 3 bases and the V segment lost 0 bases, leaving 4 bases of the junction unmatched. Per the germline V gene, CDR1 is SGHTA and CDR2 is FQGNSA. This CDR3 contains 16 residues. CDR3 sequence (DNA): TGTGCCAGCAGCTTAGCGCTAGCGGGAATAACAGATACGCAGTATTTT. Its protein is CASSLALAGITDTQYF.

V gene TRBV5-6 combines with J gene TRBJ1-5; tentatively, D is TRBD1 (5 bases). V was clipped by 4 bases and J by 0 bases, with 8 bases between them. This CDR3 spans 14 amino acids. Per the germline V gene, CDR1 is SGHDT and CDR2 is YYEEEE. The CDR3 region is CASSVGGSNQPQHF. CDR3 bases: TGTGCCAGCAGCGTCGGGGGTAGCAATCAGCCCCAGCATTTT.

The rearrangement uses TRBV6-5 and TRBJ1-2; 8 positions agree with TRBD1. J gave up 3 bases and V 6 bases, and 3 bases lay outside the gene matches. The CDR3 has 13 amino acids. The V gene's germline CDR1 is MNHEY and CDR2 SVGAGI. The CDR3 is CASSRGPDYGYTF. The CDR3 coding sequence is TGTGCCAGCAGCAGGGGGCCAGACTATGGCTACACCTTC.

The J gene is TRBJ1-1, the V gene TRBV5-1; D unclear. CDR1 and CDR2 from the germline V gene are SGHRS and YFSETQ. V was pared by 4 bases and J by 2 bases, with 15 bases between. The length of the CDR3 is 15 residues. The CDR3: CASSPNPTPNTEAFF. The CDR3 DNA sequence: TGCGCCAGCAGCCCGAACCCCACTCCAAACACTGAAGCTTTCTTT. The variable domain in full, with the rest retrieved from reference TRBV5-1 and TRBJ1-1, is KAGVTQTPRYLIKTRGQQVTLSCSPISGHRSVSWYQQTPGQGLQFLFEYFSETQRNKGNFPGRFSGRQFSNSRSEMNVSTLELGDSALYLCASSPNPTPNTEAFFGQGTRLTVV.

This rearrangement joins TRBV5-1 to TRBJ2-7, with 7 positions matching TRBD1. After removal of 0 bases from V and 6 bases from J, the junction contained 15 bases not matched to a gene. The germline CDR1 and CDR2 sequences are SGHRS and YFSETQ. The CDR3 has 17 amino acids. CDR3 DNA: TGCGCCAGCAGCTTGGAGCCCACAGGGGCTCCCCTCGGCGAGCAGTACTTC. This encodes CASSLEPTGAPLGEQYF.

The V call is TRBV27, the J call TRBJ2-2; D gene uncertain. The germline V gene has CDR1 MNHEY and CDR2 SMNVEV (reference sequence). Trimming took 2 bases from V and 2 from J, leaving 6 bases between them. The CDR3 covers 14 residues. The CDR3 bases are TGTGCCAGCAGTTTAGCGGTCAACACCGGGGAGCTGTTTTTT. As protein: CASSLAVNTGELFF.

The count of this clone is one. The chain is built from TRBV7-2 and TRBJ2-7; 16 bases line up with TRBD2. CDR3 length equals 18 residues. Unmatched junction bases numbered 7, after V lost 5 bases and J lost 0 bases. From germline, CDR1 is SGHTA and CDR2 FQGNSA. CDR3 amino acids: CASSVGTSGGGNSYEQYF. The CDR3 nucleotides read TGTGCCAGCAGCGTGGGGACTAGCGGGGGGGGGAACTCCTACGAGCAGTACTTC.

The chain links TRBV7-3 to TRBJ2-1; D is possibly TRBD2 (6 bases). Germline-derived CDR1 and CDR2 are SGHTA and FQGTGA. The CDR3 runs to 13 residues. V dropped 3 bases and J dropped 6 bases, with 9 bases sitting between them. The DNA for the CDR3 is TGTGCCAGCAGCTTCGGACTATTCAATGAGCAGTTCTTC. Encoded protein: CASSFGLFNEQFF.

The chain joins TRBV27 to TRBJ2-1; 15 nucleotides line up with TRBD2. V shed 3 bases and J 0 bases; nucleotides not matched to a gene: 9. CDR3 size: 20 residues. Germline CDR1 MNHEY, CDR2 SMNVEV (reference sequence). The DNA for the CDR3 is TGTGCCAGCAGTTTCCCCACACCGGGACTAGCGGGAGGCTCCTACAATGAGCAGTTCTTC. Translating it yields CASSFPTPGLAGGSYNEQFF.

The chain is built from TRBV25-1 and TRBJ1-1; 7 bases are a match to TRBD1. This CDR3 comprises 14 residues. Germline lookup yields CDR1 MGHDK and CDR2 SYGVNS. V was pared by 4 bases and J by 4 bases, with 6 bases of the junction left unmatched. CDR3 in amino acids: CASSVATGPTEAFF. CDR3 sequence (DNA): TGTGCCAGCAGTGTGGCGACAGGGCCCACTGAAGCTTTCTTT. Combining the CDR3 with reference TRBV25-1 and TRBJ1-1 gives the whole variable domain EADIYQTPRYLVIGTGKKITLECSQTMGHDKMYWYQQDPGMELHLIHYSYGVNSTEKGDLSSESTVSRIRTEHFPLTLESARPSHTSQYLCASSVATGPTEAFFGQGTRLTVV.

The chain links TRBV5-5 to TRBJ2-3; 9 bases are shared with TRBD1. Germline values: CDR1 SGHKS, CDR2 YYEKEE (reference sequence). Losses at the gene ends were 3 bases for V and 7 bases for J; bases not matched to a gene: 6. The CDR3 contains 14 residues. The DNA of the CDR3 is TGTGCCAGCAGCTCGACAGGGGGACCGAATACGCAGTATTTT. Amino acid sequence: CASSSTGGPNTQYF.

V and J are TRBV29-1 and TRBJ2-3; 12 bases are a match to TRBD1. V shed 4 bases and J 4 bases; nucleotides not matched to a gene: 6. The CDR3 runs 15 residues. The germline V gene has CDR1 SQVTM and CDR2 ANQGSEA. CDR3 DNA sequence: TGCAGCGTTGTCGGGGGGGACAGGGGGCCAGATACGCAGTATTTT. Amino acid sequence: CSVVGGDRGPDTQYF.